The clone carrying this T cell receptor (beta chain) showed up just a few times. Antigen: not known. This sample was taken from a study of human T cells and chemical hapten exposure. General study findings and limits: Counts of TCRs above 1 in 1000 frequency stayed unchanged with DPC sensitization.

TCRdb analysed the RACE reads with MiXCR anew, one entry per CDR3 protein. The sample lists 350,000 to 400,000 distinct CDR3 sequences; more than 4.5% were seen once. The CDR3 is 16 amino acids. CDR1 SQVTM and CDR2 ANQGSEA come from the germline V gene. The V gene end was trimmed by 0 bases and the J gene end by 3 bases; junction bases not matched to a gene: 8. As to time point: pre-sensitization, week 0. Regarding treatment: therapeutic diphenylcyclopropenone sensitization with weekly scalp DPC. Total RNA extraction was carried out from unfractionated whole blood. The sequences come from whole blood, collected in connection with sensitization to the hapten diphenylcyclopropenone (DPC). The receptor was isolated from a woman aged 45-65 years with alopecia areata. Some clones in this sample may be carry-over from other donors' samples. The chain is built from TRBV29-1 and TRBJ2-7, with 10 nucleotides matching TRBD1. CDR3 DNA: TGCAGCGTTGAAGATAGATCTCGGGACAGGGGCTACGAGCAGTACTTC. Translating gives CSVEDRSRDRGYEQYF.